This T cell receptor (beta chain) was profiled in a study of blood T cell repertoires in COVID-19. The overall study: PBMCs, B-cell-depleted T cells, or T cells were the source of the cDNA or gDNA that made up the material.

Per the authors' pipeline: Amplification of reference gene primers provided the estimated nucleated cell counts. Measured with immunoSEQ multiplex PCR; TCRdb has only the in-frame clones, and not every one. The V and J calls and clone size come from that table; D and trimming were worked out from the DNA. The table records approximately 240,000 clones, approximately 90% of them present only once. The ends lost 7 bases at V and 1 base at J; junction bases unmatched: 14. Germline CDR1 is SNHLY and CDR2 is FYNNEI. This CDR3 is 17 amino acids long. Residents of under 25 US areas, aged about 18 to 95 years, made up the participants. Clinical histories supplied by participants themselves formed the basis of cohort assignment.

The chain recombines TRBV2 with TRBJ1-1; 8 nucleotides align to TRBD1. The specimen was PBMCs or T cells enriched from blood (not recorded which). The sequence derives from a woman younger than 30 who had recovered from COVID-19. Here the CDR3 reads CASIRIAGQGKNTEAFF. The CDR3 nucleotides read TGTGCCAGCATCCGAATTGCTGGACAGGGAAAGAACACTGAAGCTTTCTTT.